Reported below is one T cell receptor beta chain. The antigen remains unidentified. The entry originates in a study of T cell responses to AZD1222 COVID-19 vaccine. Here immunoSEQ multiplex PCR was the method, and the copy in TCRdb shows in-frame clones only, minus some. The sample lists 70,000 to 75,000 clones, around 80% seen once, with 40% to 55% in the top ten. Whole-study findings and limits: Vaccine-associated CD4 TCRs ranged over spike, dominating at 160-218 and 743-854. Spike-specific TCR breadth and depth grew following two AZD1222 doses. It should be noted that donors were predominantly white British and more often female, and clonal diversity was possibly underestimated.

Recipients boosted at about 4 weeks or about 12 weeks are pooled. The starting material was peripheral blood, obtained 28 days after the second AZD1222 dose. The sequence was obtained from an adult who received the AZD1222 COVID-19 vaccine.

This CDR3 is CASSGSSGGQETQYF. DNA for the CDR3: TGTGCCAGCAGTGGGTCTAGCGGGGGTCAAGAGACCCAGTACTTC. The V and J genes are TRBV2 and TRBJ2-5, with 10 bases lining up with TRBD2. Per the germline V gene, CDR1 is SNHLY and CDR2 is FYNNEI. V shed 4 bases and J 2 bases; nucleotides not matched to a gene: 4. The CDR3 contains 15 residues.